The TCR beta chain under discussion was sequenced for a study of control samples from healthy donors and cancer patients. The CDR3 has 15 residues. Trimming cost V 3 bases and J 1 base; bases outside gene matches: 4. Germline CDR1 and CDR2: MDHEN and SYDVKM. This table comes from immunoSEQ multiplex PCR, and its TCRdb copy is limited to in-frame clones, with some not included. The sample lists about 70,000 clones; around 87% were seen once. The chain has TRBV28 and TRBJ2-3; 7 bases are a match to TRBD2. The receptor was isolated from a woman aged 45-65 years with head and neck cancer. Sequencing was carried out using PBMCs. In nucleotides, the CDR3 is TGTGCCAGCAGTTTCAAGCGGGGCGGCACAGATACGCAGTATTTT. It yields the protein CASSFKRGGTDTQYF.